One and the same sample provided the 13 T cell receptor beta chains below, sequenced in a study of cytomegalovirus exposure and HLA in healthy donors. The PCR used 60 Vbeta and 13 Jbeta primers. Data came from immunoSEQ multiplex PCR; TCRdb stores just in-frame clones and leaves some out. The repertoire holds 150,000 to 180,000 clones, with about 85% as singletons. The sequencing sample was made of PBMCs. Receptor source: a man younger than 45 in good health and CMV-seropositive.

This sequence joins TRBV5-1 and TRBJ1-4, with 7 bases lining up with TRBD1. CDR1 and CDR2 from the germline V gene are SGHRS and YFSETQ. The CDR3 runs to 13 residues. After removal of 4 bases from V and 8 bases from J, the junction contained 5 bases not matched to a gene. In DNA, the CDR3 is TGCGCCAGCAGCGCCGACAGGGCCGAAAAACTGTTTTTT. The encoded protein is CASSADRAEKLFF.

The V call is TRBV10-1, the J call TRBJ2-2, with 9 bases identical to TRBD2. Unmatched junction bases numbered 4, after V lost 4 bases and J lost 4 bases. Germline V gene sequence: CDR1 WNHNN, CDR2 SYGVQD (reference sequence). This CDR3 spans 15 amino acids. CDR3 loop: CASSVGSGGTGELFF. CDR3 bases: TGCGCCAGCAGTGTTGGTAGCGGGGGCACCGGGGAGCTGTTTTTT.

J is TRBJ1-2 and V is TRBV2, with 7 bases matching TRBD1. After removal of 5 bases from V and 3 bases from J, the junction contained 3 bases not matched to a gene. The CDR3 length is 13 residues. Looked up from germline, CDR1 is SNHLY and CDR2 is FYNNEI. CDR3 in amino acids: CASSPQGDYGYTF. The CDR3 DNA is TGTGCCAGCAGTCCGCAGGGGGACTATGGCTACACCTTC.

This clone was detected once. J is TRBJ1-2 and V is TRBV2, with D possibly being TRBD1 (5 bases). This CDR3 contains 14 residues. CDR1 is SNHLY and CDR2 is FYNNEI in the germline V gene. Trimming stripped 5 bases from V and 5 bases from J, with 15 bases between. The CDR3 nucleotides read TGTGCCAGCAGTAAAACAGGCGGATCGTATGGCTACACCTTC. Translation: CASSKTGGSYGYTF.

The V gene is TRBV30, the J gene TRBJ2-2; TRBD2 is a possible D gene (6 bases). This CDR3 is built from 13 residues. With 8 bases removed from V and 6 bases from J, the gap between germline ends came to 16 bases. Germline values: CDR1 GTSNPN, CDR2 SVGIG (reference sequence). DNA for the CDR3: TGTGCCCTGGGGCACGAGCGGGCCGGGGAGCTGTTTTTT. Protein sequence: CALGHERAGELFF.

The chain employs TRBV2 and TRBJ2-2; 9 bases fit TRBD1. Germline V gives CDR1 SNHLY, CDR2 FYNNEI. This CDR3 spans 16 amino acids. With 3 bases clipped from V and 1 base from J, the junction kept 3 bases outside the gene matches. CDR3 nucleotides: TGTGCCAGCAGTGACATGGGACAGGGGAACACCGGGGAGCTGTTTTTT. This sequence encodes CASSDMGQGNTGELFF. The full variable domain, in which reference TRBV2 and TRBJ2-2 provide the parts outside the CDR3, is EPEVTQTPSHQVTQMGQEVILRCVPISNHLYFYWYRQILGQKVEFLVSFYNNEISEKSEIFDDQFSVERPDGSNFTLKIRSTKLEDSAMYFCASSDMGQGNTGELFFGEGSRLTVL.

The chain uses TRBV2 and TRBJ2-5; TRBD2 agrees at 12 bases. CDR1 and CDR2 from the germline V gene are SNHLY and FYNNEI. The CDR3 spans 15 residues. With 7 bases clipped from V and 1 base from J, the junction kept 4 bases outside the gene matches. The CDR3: CASTSGGGSQETQYF. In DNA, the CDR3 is TGTGCCAGCACTAGCGGGGGGGGTTCCCAAGAGACCCAGTACTTC.

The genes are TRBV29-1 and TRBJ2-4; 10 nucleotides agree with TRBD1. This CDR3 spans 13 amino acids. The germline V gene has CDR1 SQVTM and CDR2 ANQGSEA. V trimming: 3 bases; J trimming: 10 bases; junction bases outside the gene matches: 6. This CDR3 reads CSVDGGQGIIQYF. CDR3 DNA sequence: TGCAGCGTTGATGGGGGACAGGGGATAATTCAGTACTTC.

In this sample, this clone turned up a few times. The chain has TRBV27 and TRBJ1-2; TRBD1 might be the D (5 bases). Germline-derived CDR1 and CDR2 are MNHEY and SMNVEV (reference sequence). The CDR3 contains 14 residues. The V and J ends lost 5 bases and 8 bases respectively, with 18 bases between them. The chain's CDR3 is CASSQSGLRGGYTF. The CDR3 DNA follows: TGTGCCAGCAGTCAATCGGGACTCCGCGGGGGCTACACCTTC.

The CDR3 DNA reads as TGCAGTGCTATGACTGACATTCAGTACTTC. Protein product: CSAMTDIQYF. The chain employs TRBV20-1 and TRBJ2-4, with D unresolved. The V gene lost 4 bases and the J gene lost 8 bases, with 6 bases spanning the gap. The CDR3 runs 10 residues. Looked up from germline, CDR1 is DFQATT and CDR2 is SNEGSKA (reference sequence).

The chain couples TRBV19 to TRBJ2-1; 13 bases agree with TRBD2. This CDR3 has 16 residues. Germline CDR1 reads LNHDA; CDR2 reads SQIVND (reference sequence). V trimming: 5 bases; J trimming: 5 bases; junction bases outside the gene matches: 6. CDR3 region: CASSAAGTSGNNEQFF. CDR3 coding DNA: TGTGCCAGTAGTGCCGCCGGGACTAGCGGGAACAATGAGCAGTTCTTC.

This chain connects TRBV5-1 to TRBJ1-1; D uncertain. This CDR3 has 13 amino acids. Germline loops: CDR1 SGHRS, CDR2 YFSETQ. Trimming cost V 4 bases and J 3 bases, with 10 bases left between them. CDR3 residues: CASSPGRYTEAFF. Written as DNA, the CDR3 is TGCGCCAGCAGCCCTGGGAGATACACTGAAGCTTTCTTT.

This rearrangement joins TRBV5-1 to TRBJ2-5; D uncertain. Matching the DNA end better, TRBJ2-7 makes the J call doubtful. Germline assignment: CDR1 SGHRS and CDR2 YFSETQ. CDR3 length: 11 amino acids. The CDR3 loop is CASSLTYEQYF. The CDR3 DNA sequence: TGCGCCAGCAGCCTTACCTACGAGCAGTACTTC.